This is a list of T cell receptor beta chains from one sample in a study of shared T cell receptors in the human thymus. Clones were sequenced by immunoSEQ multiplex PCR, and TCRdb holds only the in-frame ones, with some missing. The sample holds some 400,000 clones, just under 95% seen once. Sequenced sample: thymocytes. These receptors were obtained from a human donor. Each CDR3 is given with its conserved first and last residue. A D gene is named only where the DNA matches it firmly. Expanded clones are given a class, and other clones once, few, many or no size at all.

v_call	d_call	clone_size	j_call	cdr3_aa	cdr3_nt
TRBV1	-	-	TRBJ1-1	CTSSPRQESNTEAFF	TGCACCAGCAGCCCACGGCAGGAATCTAACACTGAAGCTTTCTTT
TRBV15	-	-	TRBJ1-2	CATSRRVGDTVVGYTF	TGTGCCACCAGCAGGAGAGTCGGGGACACCGTCGTTGGCTACACCTTC
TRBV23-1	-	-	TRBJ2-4	CASSRAGSKNIQYF	TGCGCCAGCAGTCGGGCAGGGTCCAAAAACATTCAGTACTTC
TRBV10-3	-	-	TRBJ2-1	CAISVTRDEQFF	TGTGCCATCAGTGTGACCCGGGATGAGCAGTTCTTC
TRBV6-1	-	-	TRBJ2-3	CASNVYSTDTQYF	TGTGCCAGCAATGTCTACAGCACAGATACGCAGTATTTT
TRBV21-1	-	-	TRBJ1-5	CASSKVPGQGDQPQHF	TGTGCCAGCAGCAAAGTACCTGGCCAGGGGGATCAGCCCCAGCATTTT
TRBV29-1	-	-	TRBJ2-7	CSVPAPEGGSYEQYF	TGCAGCGTTCCGGCCCCAGAAGGGGGTTCCTACGAGCAGTACTTC
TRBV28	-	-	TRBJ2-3	CASSFRLASTDTQYF	TGTGCCAGCAGTTTTCGGCTAGCTAGCACAGATACGCAGTATTTT
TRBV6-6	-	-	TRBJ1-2	CATRRDWRGYTF	TGTGCCACCCGAAGGGATTGGCGCGGCTACACCTTC
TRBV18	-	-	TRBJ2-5	CASSHTGKETQYF	TGTGCCAGCTCCCACACAGGGAAAGAGACCCAGTACTTC
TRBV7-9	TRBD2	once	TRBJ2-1	CASSPGLLAPLSYNEQFF	TGTGCCAGCAGCCCGGGCTTACTAGCGCCGCTCTCCTACAATGAGCAGTTCTTC
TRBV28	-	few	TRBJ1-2	CASSIPSGAPYGYTF	TGTGCCAGCAGTATACCCTCAGGGGCGCCCTATGGCTACACCTTC
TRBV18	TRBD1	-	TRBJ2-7	CASSPRDSSYEQYF	TGTGCCAGCTCACCAAGGGACAGCTCCTACGAGCAGTACTTC
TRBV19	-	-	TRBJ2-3	CASNNNTDTQYF	TGTGCCAGTAATAACAACACAGATACGCAGTATTTT
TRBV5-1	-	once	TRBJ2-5	CASSLDSQETQYF	TGCGCCAGCAGCCTGGACTCCCAAGAGACCCAGTACTTC
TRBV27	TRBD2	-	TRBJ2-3	CASRIRAGVGTDTQYF	TGTGCCAGCAGAATCAGAGCGGGAGTAGGTACAGATACGCAGTATTTT
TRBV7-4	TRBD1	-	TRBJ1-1	CASSRYRTGEGMNTEAFF	TGTGCCAGCAGCCGATACCGGACAGGGGAGGGAATGAACACTGAAGCTTTCTTT
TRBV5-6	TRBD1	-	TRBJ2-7	CASSPDRDEQYF	TGTGCCAGCAGCCCGGACAGGGACGAGCAGTACTTC
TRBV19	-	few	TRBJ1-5	CASSPREVSNQPQHF	TGTGCCAGTAGCCCGAGGGAGGTTTCGAATCAGCCCCAGCATTTT
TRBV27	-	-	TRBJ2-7	CASSLGVGPYEQYF	TGTGCCAGCAGTTTAGGTGTCGGTCCCTACGAGCAGTACTTC
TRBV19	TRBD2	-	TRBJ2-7	CASSGLAGSSYEQYF	TGTGCCAGTAGCGGACTAGCGGGGAGCTCCTACGAGCAGTACTTC
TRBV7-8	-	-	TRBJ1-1	CASSLGQAPDTEAFF	TGTGCCAGCAGCTTAGGACAGGCACCCGACACTGAAGCTTTCTTT
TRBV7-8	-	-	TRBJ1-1	CASSLVPPNTEAFF	TGTGCCAGCAGCTTAGTGCCCCCTAACACTGAAGCTTTCTTT
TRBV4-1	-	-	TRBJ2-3	CASSQGSGGPGAYITQYF	TGCGCCAGCAGCCAAGGTTCTGGAGGACCCGGGGCATATATTACGCAGTATTTT
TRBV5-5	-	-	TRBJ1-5	CASSLLINQPQHF	TGTGCCAGCAGCTTATTAATCAATCAGCCCCAGCATTTT
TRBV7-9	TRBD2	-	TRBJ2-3	CASSFGTSGRGNTDTQYF	TGTGCCAGCAGCTTCGGGACTAGCGGGAGAGGGAACACAGATACGCAGTATTTT
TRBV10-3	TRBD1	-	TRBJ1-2	CAISDGQAYGYTF	TGTGCCATCAGTGATGGACAGGCCTATGGCTACACCTTC
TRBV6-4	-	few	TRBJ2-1	CASSDRLTSYNEQFF	TGTGCCAGCAGTGACCGCCTTACTAGCTACAATGAGCAGTTCTTC
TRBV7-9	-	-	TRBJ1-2	CASSLSGSGTANYGYTF	TGTGCCAGCAGCTTATCGGGATCCGGCACAGCTAACTATGGCTACACCTTC
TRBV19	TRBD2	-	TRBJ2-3	CASSPLAGRTDTQYF	TGTGCCAGTAGCCCCCTAGCGGGACGCACAGATACGCAGTATTTT
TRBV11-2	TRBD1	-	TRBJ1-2	CASSSLGQGRSYGYTF	TGTGCCAGCAGCTCCCTAGGACAGGGACGGAGCTATGGCTACACCTTC
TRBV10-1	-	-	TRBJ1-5	CASSEVAGAVTNQPQHF	TGCGCCAGCAGTGAGGTTGCGGGGGCCGTCACTAATCAGCCCCAGCATTTT
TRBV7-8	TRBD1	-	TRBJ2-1	CASSRRTGGNNEQFF	TGTGCCAGCAGCCGCAGGACAGGGGGAAACAATGAGCAGTTCTTC
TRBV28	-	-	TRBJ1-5	CASSRGGGTYSNQPQHF	TGTGCCAGCAGTCGAGGGGGGGGGACCTATAGCAATCAGCCCCAGCATTTT
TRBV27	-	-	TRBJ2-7	CASSFSKFYEQYF	TGTGCCAGCAGTTTTTCGAAGTTCTACGAGCAGTACTTC
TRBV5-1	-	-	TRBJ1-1	CASSPSNRATEAFF	TGCGCCAGCAGCCCTTCGAATCGGGCCACTGAAGCTTTCTTT
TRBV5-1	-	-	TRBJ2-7	CASSLVSFYEQYF	TGCGCCAGCAGCTTGGTTAGCTTCTACGAGCAGTACTTC
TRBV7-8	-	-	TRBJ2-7	CASSLQDGSYEQYF	TGTGCCAGCAGCTTACAAGACGGCTCCTACGAGCAGTACTTC
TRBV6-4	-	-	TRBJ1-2	CASPLGRDSGYTF	TGTGCCAGCCCTCTGGGCCGGGATTCCGGCTACACCTTC
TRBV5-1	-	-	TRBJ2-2	CASSLWATEGPEANTGELFF	TGCGCCAGCAGCTTGTGGGCGACAGAGGGACCCGAAGCGAACACCGGGGAGCTGTTTTTT
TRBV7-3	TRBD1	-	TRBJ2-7	CASSPAPRDRGYLSYEQYF	TGTGCCAGCAGCCCAGCACCCCGGGACAGGGGGTATTTATCCTACGAGCAGTACTTC
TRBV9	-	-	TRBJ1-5	CASSVVRFYSNQPQHF	TGTGCCAGCAGCGTAGTCAGGTTTTATAGCAATCAGCCCCAGCATTTT
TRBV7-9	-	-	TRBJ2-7	CASSLERGPLYEQYF	TGTGCCAGCAGCTTGGAAAGGGGACCCCTTTACGAGCAGTACTTC
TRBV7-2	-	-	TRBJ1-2	CASTIGGRDYGYTF	TGTGCCAGCACCATTGGGGGCAGGGACTATGGCTACACCTTC
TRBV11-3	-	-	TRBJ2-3	CASSRGSRDTDTQYF	TGTGCCAGCAGCCGGGGATCTCGGGACACAGATACGCAGTATTTT
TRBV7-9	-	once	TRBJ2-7	CASIPSRSLQGSSYEQYF	TGTGCCAGCATCCCCAGTAGGAGTCTCCAGGGGAGCTCCTACGAGCAGTACTTC
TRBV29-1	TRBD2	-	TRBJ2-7	CSVETSGRLNEQYF	TGCAGCGTGGAAACTAGCGGGAGGCTGAACGAGCAGTACTTC
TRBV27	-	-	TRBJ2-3	CASSRRLSGTSTDTQYF	TGTGCCAGCAGCCGGAGACTTAGCGGAACTAGCACAGATACGCAGTATTTT